This T cell receptor beta chain comes out of a study of T cell clonotyping in hematopoietic cell transplantation. Worth noting for this clone: Its antigen is not identified.

Some clones are missing from TCRdb's copy, which holds only in-frame ones; the method was immunoSEQ multiplex PCR. The data contain 2,600 or so clones, about three quarters of them singletons. Notes on the study in general: Recipient TCR diversity dropped after transplant; expanded clonotypes rose from day 30 to 180. Without cell sorting, CD4 versus CD8 contributions remain unresolved. At the given depth, recipient repertoires were over 95% de novo clonotypes.

CDR3 length: 13 amino acids. The V gene end was trimmed by 8 bases and the J gene end by 5 bases; junction bases not matched to a gene: 7. Germline CDR1 and CDR2: MDHEN and SYDVKM. The chain links TRBV28 to TRBJ2-7; TRBD1 aligns across 9 bases. The specimen was peripheral blood mononuclear cells, collected 180 days after allogeneic stem cell transplant. The receptor was isolated from a male patient aged 55 to 70 who had an allogeneic stem cell transplant, so T cells may come from the graft donor. Some clones in this sample may be carry-over from other donors' samples. The CDR3 reads CASDGTGWNEQYF. CDR3 nucleotides: TGTGCCAGCGACGGGACAGGGTGGAACGAGCAGTACTTC.